The source of this TCR beta chain is a study of identifying expanded T cells in peripheral blood. General study results and limits: Over about two and four weeks, about 15 and 19 clones changed, versus more than 1 between replicates. Clone count variance between two-week samples rose with total template count.

The assay was immunoSEQ multiplex PCR, and TCRdb's table has in-frame clones only and misses some. The repertoire holds about 110,000 clones, with 88% as singletons. Note on this clone: What it binds is unknown.

Collection occurred without any documented infections or immune events in donors. V was pared by 2 bases and J by 2 bases, with 4 bases of the junction left unmatched. The V gene's germline CDR1 is SNHLY and CDR2 FYNNEI. This CDR3 is 15 amino acids long. The J gene is TRBJ1-2, the V gene TRBV2; TRBD1 matches 8 bases. The sequence derives from a person aged 18 to 75 in good health. The sequencing input was blood. CDR3 region: CASSERTGLNYGYTF. CDR3 bases: TGTGCCAGCAGTGAAAGGACAGGGTTGAACTATGGCTACACCTTC.